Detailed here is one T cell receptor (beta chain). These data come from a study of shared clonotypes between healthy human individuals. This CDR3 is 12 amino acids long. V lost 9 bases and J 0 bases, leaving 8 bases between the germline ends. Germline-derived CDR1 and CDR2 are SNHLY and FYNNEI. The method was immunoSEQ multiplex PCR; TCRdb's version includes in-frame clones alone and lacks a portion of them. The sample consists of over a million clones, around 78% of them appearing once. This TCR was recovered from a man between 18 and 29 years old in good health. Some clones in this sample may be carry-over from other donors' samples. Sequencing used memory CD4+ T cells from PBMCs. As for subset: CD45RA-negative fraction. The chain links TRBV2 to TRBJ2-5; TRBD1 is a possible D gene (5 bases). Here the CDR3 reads CASRTHQETQYF. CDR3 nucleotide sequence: TGTGCCAGTAGGACACACCAAGAGACCCAGTACTTC.